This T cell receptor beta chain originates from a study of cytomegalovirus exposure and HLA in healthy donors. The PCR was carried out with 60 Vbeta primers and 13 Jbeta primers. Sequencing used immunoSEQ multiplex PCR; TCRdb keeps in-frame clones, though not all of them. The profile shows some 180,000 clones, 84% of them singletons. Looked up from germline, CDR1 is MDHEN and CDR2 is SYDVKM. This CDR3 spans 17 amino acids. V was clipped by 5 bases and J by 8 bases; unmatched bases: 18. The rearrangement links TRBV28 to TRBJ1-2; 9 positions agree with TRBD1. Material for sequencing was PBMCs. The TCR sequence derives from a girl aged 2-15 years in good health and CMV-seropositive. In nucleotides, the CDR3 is TGTGCCAGCAGTGCTCCACCCGGGACAGGGAGTACCTGGGGCTACACCTTC. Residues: CASSAPPGTGSTWGYTF.